These T cell receptor beta chains were read from a single sample in a study of response to subunit inactivated influenza vaccine. Using its own MiXCR run on the RT-PCR reads, TCRdb lists one record per CDR3 protein. Of 500,000 or so distinct CDR3 sequences in the sample, over 9.5% were seen once. This specimen was PBMCs from blood, taken more than 35 days after vaccination. The receptor source for this set is a man aged 45-60 years who received an inactivated influenza vaccine. CDR3s include the opening cysteine and the closing phenylalanine or tryptophan. A D gene is named only where the DNA matches it firmly. Part of the rows lack a size; the others show once, few, many or a class for expanded clones.

d_call: TRBD1
v_call: TRBV4-1
j_call: TRBJ2-2
clone_size: few
cdr3_aa: CASSPRTGGDSGELFF
cdr3_nt: TGCGCCAGCAGCCCCCGGACAGGGGGAGATAGCGGGGAGCTGTTTTTT

d_call: TRBD1
v_call: TRBV9
j_call: TRBJ2-7
clone_size: many
cdr3_aa: CASSPGQGFYEQYF
cdr3_nt: TGTGCCAGCAGCCCGGGACAGGGATTCTACGAGCAGTACTTC

d_call: TRBD1
v_call: TRBV29-1
j_call: TRBJ2-1
clone_size: NA
cdr3_aa: CSVEDFYRGASYNEQFF
cdr3_nt: TGCAGCGTTGAAGACTTTTACAGGGGCGCTTCCTACAATGAGCAGTTCTTC

d_call: TRBD1
v_call: TRBV9
j_call: TRBJ1-4
clone_size: NA
cdr3_aa: CASSPIRDRGEKLFF
cdr3_nt: TGTGCCAGCAGCCCAATTAGGGACAGGGGTGAAAAACTGTTTTTT

d_call: TRBD2
v_call: TRBV5-1
j_call: TRBJ2-2
clone_size: few
cdr3_aa: CASSPAGTKTGELFF
cdr3_nt: TGCGCCAGCAGCCCGGCCGGGACTAAAACCGGGGAGCTGTTTTTT

d_call: TRBD2
v_call: TRBV5-6
j_call: TRBJ2-3
clone_size: many
cdr3_aa: CASSGRTSGDYTQYF
cdr3_nt: TGTGCCAGCAGCGGCCGGACTAGCGGGGACTACACGCAGTATTTT

d_call: NA
v_call: TRBV6-2/TRBV6-3
j_call: TRBJ1-1
clone_size: NA
cdr3_aa: CASSYSDSNTEAFF
cdr3_nt: TGTGCCAGCAGTTACTCGGACAGCAACACTGAAGCTTTCTTT

d_call: TRBD2
v_call: TRBV11-2
j_call: TRBJ2-4
clone_size: NA
cdr3_aa: CASSLVGTSGSQSKNIQYF
cdr3_nt: TGTGCCAGCAGCTTAGTGGGGACTAGCGGGAGTCAGTCCAAAAACATTCAGTACTTC

d_call: NA
v_call: TRBV7-9
j_call: TRBJ1-1
clone_size: few
cdr3_aa: CASSLAGGPMNTEAFF
cdr3_nt: TGTGCCAGCAGCTTAGCAGGGGGTCCCATGAACACTGAAGCTTTCTTT

d_call: TRBD1
v_call: TRBV5-1
j_call: TRBJ2-7
clone_size: few
cdr3_aa: CASSYGGQGYEQYF
cdr3_nt: TGCGCCAGCAGCTACGGGGGACAGGGGTACGAGCAGTACTTC

d_call: NA
v_call: TRBV20-1
j_call: TRBJ2-2
clone_size: many
cdr3_aa: CSARDFGGKNTGELFF
cdr3_nt: TGCAGTGCTAGAGATTTTGGGGGGAAGAACACCGGGGAGCTGTTTTTT

d_call: NA
v_call: TRBV4-2
j_call: TRBJ2-7
clone_size: many
cdr3_aa: CASSQRGTAGSYEQYF
cdr3_nt: TGTGCCAGCAGCCAACGCGGGACAGCCGGTTCCTACGAGCAGTACTTC

d_call: NA
v_call: TRBV5-5
j_call: TRBJ1-1
clone_size: many
cdr3_aa: CASSLAVKMNTEAFF
cdr3_nt: TGTGCCAGCAGCTTGGCGGTTAAGATGAACACTGAAGCTTTCTTT

d_call: TRBD2
v_call: TRBV5-5
j_call: TRBJ2-7
clone_size: NA
cdr3_aa: CASSGTSGGLSYEQYF
cdr3_nt: TGTGCCAGCAGCGGAACTAGCGGGGGGTTGTCCTACGAGCAGTACTTC

d_call: NA
v_call: TRBV3-1
j_call: TRBJ2-3
clone_size: NA
cdr3_aa: CASSQGLVKGLSTDTQYF
cdr3_nt: TGTGCCAGCAGCCAAGGACTAGTAAAAGGGTTAAGCACAGATACGCAGTATTTT

d_call: NA
v_call: TRBV12-3/TRBV12-4
j_call: TRBJ2-5
clone_size: many
cdr3_aa: CASSGAETQYF
cdr3_nt: TGTGCCAGCTCTGGTGCGGAGACCCAGTACTTC

d_call: NA
v_call: TRBV5-5
j_call: TRBJ2-2
clone_size: NA
cdr3_aa: CASTFPGLANTGELFF
cdr3_nt: TGTGCCAGCACCTTTCCGGGACTGGCGAACACCGGGGAGCTGTTTTTT

d_call: NA
v_call: TRBV5-1
j_call: TRBJ1-5
clone_size: few
cdr3_aa: CASSLDGHSNQPQHF
cdr3_nt: TGCGCCAGCAGCTTGGATGGGCATAGCAATCAGCCCCAGCATTTT

d_call: NA
v_call: TRBV5-5
j_call: TRBJ2-7
clone_size: NA
cdr3_aa: CASSFGGHPYEQYF
cdr3_nt: TGTGCCAGCAGCTTTGGCGGACACCCCTACGAGCAGTACTTC

d_call: NA
v_call: TRBV20-1
j_call: TRBJ2-1
clone_size: few
cdr3_aa: CSANGGILDREQFF
cdr3_nt: TGCAGTGCTAATGGCGGGATCCTTGATCGGGAGCAGTTCTTC

d_call: TRBD2
v_call: TRBV7-8
j_call: TRBJ2-7
clone_size: few
cdr3_aa: CASSLPRTSGSDMYEQYF
cdr3_nt: TGTGCCAGCAGCCTCCCCCGGACTAGCGGGAGTGACATGTACGAGCAGTACTTC

d_call: TRBD1
v_call: TRBV3-1
j_call: TRBJ2-5
clone_size: few
cdr3_aa: CASSHRQGQETQYF
cdr3_nt: TGTGCCAGCAGCCACAGACAGGGCCAAGAGACCCAGTACTTC

d_call: TRBD1
v_call: TRBV12-3/TRBV12-4
j_call: TRBJ2-5
clone_size: few
cdr3_aa: CASSFSRDRERTQYF
cdr3_nt: TGTGCCAGCAGTTTTAGTCGGGACAGGGAGAGGACCCAGTACTTC

d_call: TRBD2
v_call: TRBV7-8
j_call: TRBJ2-1
clone_size: few
cdr3_aa: CASSRGTSGGLEFF
cdr3_nt: TGTGCCAGCAGCCGTGGGACTAGCGGGGGGCTGGAGTTCTTC

d_call: NA
v_call: TRBV6-5
j_call: TRBJ1-1
clone_size: many
cdr3_aa: CASSYGWGSTEAFF
cdr3_nt: TGTGCCAGCAGTTACGGTTGGGGTTCAACTGAAGCTTTCTTT

d_call: NA
v_call: TRBV20-1
j_call: TRBJ2-1
clone_size: many
cdr3_aa: CSARDDTRLSSYNEQFF
cdr3_nt: TGCAGTGCTAGAGACGACACACGTCTCAGTTCCTACAATGAGCAGTTCTTC

d_call: NA
v_call: TRBV7-2
j_call: TRBJ2-7
clone_size: many
cdr3_aa: CASSLRQVLSYEQYF
cdr3_nt: TGTGCCAGCAGCTTACGGCAGGTTCTCTCCTACGAGCAGTACTTC

d_call: NA
v_call: TRBV20-1
j_call: TRBJ1-1
clone_size: few
cdr3_aa: CSAPKGSRWGTEAFF
cdr3_nt: TGCAGTGCCCCCAAGGGCAGTCGGTGGGGCACTGAAGCTTTCTTT

d_call: NA
v_call: TRBV5-5
j_call: TRBJ1-2
clone_size: NA
cdr3_aa: CASSHGGAPYGYTF
cdr3_nt: TGTGCCAGCAGCCACGGGGGGGCCCCCTATGGCTACACCTTC

d_call: NA
v_call: TRBV4-3
j_call: TRBJ2-5
clone_size: NA
cdr3_aa: CASSQGWGNQETQYF
cdr3_nt: TGCGCCAGCAGCCAAGGTTGGGGAAACCAAGAGACCCAGTACTTC

d_call: TRBD2
v_call: TRBV20-1
j_call: TRBJ2-1
clone_size: many
cdr3_aa: CSASKASGNNEQFF
cdr3_nt: TGCAGTGCTAGTAAGGCTAGCGGGAACAATGAGCAGTTCTTC

d_call: NA
v_call: TRBV18
j_call: TRBJ2-5
clone_size: few
cdr3_aa: CASSPPVLETQYF
cdr3_nt: TGTGCCAGCTCACCACCGGTTTTGGAGACCCAGTACTTC

d_call: TRBD2
v_call: TRBV20-1
j_call: TRBJ2-5
clone_size: NA
cdr3_aa: CSARETSGSKETQYF
cdr3_nt: TGCAGTGCTAGGGAGACTAGCGGGAGTAAGGAGACCCAGTACTTC

d_call: TRBD2
v_call: TRBV24-1
j_call: TRBJ2-1
clone_size: NA
cdr3_aa: CATSDFTGGRYNEQFF
cdr3_nt: TGTGCCACCAGTGATTTCACGGGAGGGCGCTACAATGAGCAGTTCTTC

d_call: TRBD2
v_call: TRBV9
j_call: TRBJ2-1
clone_size: few
cdr3_aa: CASSGASGRGYNEQFF
cdr3_nt: TGTGCCAGCAGCGGTGCTAGCGGGAGGGGATACAATGAGCAGTTCTTC

d_call: NA
v_call: TRBV5-1
j_call: TRBJ1-6
clone_size: few
cdr3_aa: CASRNEGARSPLHF
cdr3_nt: TGCGCCAGCAGAAACGAGGGAGCTAGGTCACCCCTCCACTTT

d_call: NA
v_call: TRBV2
j_call: TRBJ2-3
clone_size: NA
cdr3_aa: CASRRGGGQHHTDTQYF
cdr3_nt: TGTGCCAGCAGAAGAGGCGGGGGCCAGCATCACACAGATACGCAGTATTTT

d_call: TRBD2
v_call: TRBV4-2
j_call: TRBJ2-2
clone_size: many
cdr3_aa: CASSQAPFFRGEDGELFF
cdr3_nt: TGTGCCAGCAGCCAAGCTCCCTTCTTCCGGGGGGAGGACGGGGAGCTGTTTTTT

d_call: NA
v_call: TRBV5-1
j_call: TRBJ2-3
clone_size: many
cdr3_aa: CASSLGQVRDTQYF
cdr3_nt: TGCGCCAGCAGCCTTGGACAAGTCCGAGATACGCAGTATTTT

d_call: NA
v_call: TRBV5-1
j_call: TRBJ2-3
clone_size: few
cdr3_aa: CASSLARQRSTDTQYF
cdr3_nt: TGCGCCAGCAGCTTGGCCCGTCAGAGAAGCACAGATACGCAGTATTTT

d_call: TRBD1
v_call: TRBV15
j_call: TRBJ1-1
clone_size: many
cdr3_aa: CATSRDRALTEAFF
cdr3_nt: TGTGCCACCAGCAGGGACAGGGCTCTCACTGAAGCTTTCTTT

d_call: TRBD2
v_call: TRBV5-6
j_call: TRBJ2-5
clone_size: few
cdr3_aa: CASTGGLVGTQYF
cdr3_nt: TGTGCCAGCACTGGAGGACTAGTGGGGACCCAGTACTTC

d_call: NA
v_call: TRBV12-3/TRBV12-4
j_call: TRBJ1-1
clone_size: NA
cdr3_aa: CASRRTDGTEAFF
cdr3_nt: TGTGCCAGCAGAAGAACCGATGGGACTGAAGCTTTCTTT

d_call: NA
v_call: TRBV5-1
j_call: TRBJ2-3
clone_size: once
cdr3_aa: CATLRGSGDTQYF
cdr3_nt: TGCGCCACCCTACGGGGGTCCGGGGATACGCAGTATTTT

d_call: NA
v_call: TRBV15
j_call: TRBJ2-7
clone_size: many
cdr3_aa: CATSRPLGGVIYEQYF
cdr3_nt: TGTGCCACCAGCAGACCCTTAGGGGGAGTGATCTACGAGCAGTACTTC

d_call: NA
v_call: TRBV2
j_call: TRBJ2-5
clone_size: few
cdr3_aa: CASTVLQSRQETQYF
cdr3_nt: TGTGCCAGCACTGTCCTCCAGAGCAGGCAGGAGACCCAGTACTTC

d_call: TRBD2
v_call: TRBV3-1
j_call: TRBJ2-7
clone_size: few
cdr3_aa: CASSLRLAGFYEQYF
cdr3_nt: TGTGCCAGCAGCCTCCGGCTAGCGGGTTTTTACGAGCAGTACTTC

d_call: NA
v_call: TRBV20-1
j_call: TRBJ1-2
clone_size: many
cdr3_aa: CSARGIHYGYTF
cdr3_nt: TGCAGTGCTAGAGGGATTCACTATGGCTACACCTTC

d_call: NA
v_call: TRBV3-1
j_call: TRBJ2-7
clone_size: few
cdr3_aa: CASSHLPGRTTSYEQYF
cdr3_nt: TGTGCCAGCAGCCACCTCCCGGGACGGACGACCTCCTACGAGCAGTACTTC

d_call: NA
v_call: TRBV4-1
j_call: TRBJ2-1
clone_size: many
cdr3_aa: CASSQGNEQFF
cdr3_nt: TGCGCCAGCAGCCAAGGTAATGAGCAGTTCTTC

d_call: NA
v_call: TRBV4-2
j_call: TRBJ1-1
clone_size: NA
cdr3_aa: CASSQAGAGGTEAFF
cdr3_nt: TGTGCCAGCAGCCAAGCAGGGGCGGGGGGCACTGAAGCTTTCTTT

d_call: TRBD1
v_call: TRBV9
j_call: TRBJ2-2
clone_size: NA
cdr3_aa: CASSVAGQGATGELFF
cdr3_nt: TGTGCCAGCAGCGTAGCGGGACAGGGGGCCACCGGGGAGCTGTTTTTT

d_call: NA
v_call: TRBV6-1
j_call: TRBJ1-2
clone_size: NA
cdr3_aa: CASTPATQGRYTF
cdr3_nt: TGTGCCAGTACCCCAGCGACCCAGGGGCGCTACACCTTC

d_call: NA
v_call: TRBV15
j_call: TRBJ2-7
clone_size: NA
cdr3_aa: CATSRRGPSYEQYF
cdr3_nt: TGTGCCACCAGCAGAAGAGGACCCTCCTACGAGCAGTACTTC

d_call: NA
v_call: TRBV4-1
j_call: TRBJ2-1
clone_size: few
cdr3_aa: CASSQDRVASYNEQFF
cdr3_nt: TGCGCCAGCAGCCAAGACAGGGTCGCCTCCTACAATGAGCAGTTCTTC

d_call: NA
v_call: TRBV20-1
j_call: TRBJ2-7
clone_size: NA
cdr3_aa: CSARRSRGTAYEQYF
cdr3_nt: TGCAGTGCTAGAAGGTCGCGCGGGACAGCCTACGAGCAGTACTTC

d_call: NA
v_call: TRBV7-2
j_call: TRBJ2-7
clone_size: few
cdr3_aa: CASRPSGLPSYEQYF
cdr3_nt: TGTGCCAGCAGACCCTCGGGGCTACCCTCCTACGAGCAGTACTTC

d_call: NA
v_call: TRBV20-1
j_call: TRBJ2-3
clone_size: NA
cdr3_aa: CSARDRRENTQYF
cdr3_nt: TGCAGTGCTAGAGATCGCAGGGAAAATACGCAGTATTTT

d_call: TRBD2
v_call: TRBV11-2
j_call: TRBJ2-2
clone_size: NA
cdr3_aa: CASSEGGLAGGPVTGELFF
cdr3_nt: TGTGCCAGCAGCGAAGGGGGACTAGCGGGGGGCCCTGTGACCGGGGAGCTGTTTTTT